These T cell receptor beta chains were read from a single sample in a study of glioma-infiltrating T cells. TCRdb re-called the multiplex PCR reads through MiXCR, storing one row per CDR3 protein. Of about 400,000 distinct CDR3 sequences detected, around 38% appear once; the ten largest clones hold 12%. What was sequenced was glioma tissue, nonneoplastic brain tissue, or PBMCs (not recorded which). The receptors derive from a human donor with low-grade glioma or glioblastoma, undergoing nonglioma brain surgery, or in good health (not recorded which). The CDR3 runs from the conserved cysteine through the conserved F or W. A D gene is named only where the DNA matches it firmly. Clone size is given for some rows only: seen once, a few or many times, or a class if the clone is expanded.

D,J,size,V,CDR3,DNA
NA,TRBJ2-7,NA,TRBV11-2,CASSLRATYEQYF,TGTGCCAGCAGCTTGCGGGCCACCTACGAGCAGTACTTC
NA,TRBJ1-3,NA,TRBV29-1,CSATGVYSGNTIYF,TGCAGCGCGACAGGAGTATACTCTGGAAACACCATATATTTT
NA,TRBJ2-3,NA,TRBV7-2,CASSLRARGIQTDTQYF,TGTGCCAGCAGCTTAAGGGCTAGAGGGATCCAGACAGATACGCAGTATTTT
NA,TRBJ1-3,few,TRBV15,CATSRDPGGASGNTIYF,TGTGCCACCAGCAGAGACCCTGGGGGGGCGTCTGGAAACACCATATATTTT
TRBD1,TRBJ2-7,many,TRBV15,CATSSTGTDYEQYF,TGTGCCACCAGCAGTACCGGGACAGACTACGAGCAGTACTTC
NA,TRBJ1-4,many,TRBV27,CASSFQGEKLFF,TGTGCCAGCAGTTTTCAGGGCGAAAAACTGTTTTTT
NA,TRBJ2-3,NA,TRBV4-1,CASSQERGDTQYF,TGCGCCAGCAGCCAAGAGAGGGGAGATACGCAGTATTTT
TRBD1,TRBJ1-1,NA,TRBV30,CAWGHRGLDTEAFF,TGTGCCTGGGGGCACAGGGGGCTTGACACTGAAGCTTTCTTT
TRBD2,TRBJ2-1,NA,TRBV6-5,CASSYFLTSGSNEQFF,TGTGCCAGCAGTTACTTCCTCACTAGCGGGAGCAATGAGCAGTTCTTC
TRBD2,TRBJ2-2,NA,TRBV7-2,CASRRWREGHTGELFF,TGTGCCAGCAGGCGTTGGCGGGAGGGCCACACCGGGGAGCTGTTTTTT
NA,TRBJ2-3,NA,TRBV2,CASSEQGPITDTQYF,TGTGCCAGCAGTGAACAGGGTCCTATTACAGATACGCAGTATTTT
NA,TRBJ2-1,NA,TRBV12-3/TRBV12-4,CASTNRLEQFF,TGTGCCAGCACTAACAGGCTCGAGCAGTTCTTC
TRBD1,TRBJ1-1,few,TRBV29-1,CSASHNRGNTEAFF,TGCAGCGCTAGCCATAACAGGGGGAACACTGAAGCTTTCTTT
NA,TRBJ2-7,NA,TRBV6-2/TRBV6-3,CASSPGAAWIERYF,TGTGCCAGCAGTCCCGGGGCCGCTTGGATCGAGCGGTACTTC
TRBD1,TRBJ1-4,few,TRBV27,CASRDEGAGEKLFF,TGTGCCAGCAGGGACGAGGGGGCAGGTGAAAAACTGTTTTTT
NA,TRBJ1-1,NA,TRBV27,CASSFGQRGGLVGTEAFF,TGTGCCAGCAGTTTCGGACAGAGAGGAGGGCTGGTGGGCACTGAAGCTTTCTTT
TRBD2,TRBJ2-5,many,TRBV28,CASSLHSGRGRETQYF,TGTGCCAGCAGTTTACATAGCGGGAGAGGAAGAGAGACCCAGTACTTC
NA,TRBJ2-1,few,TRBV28,CASSTGTKLYNEQFF,TGTGCCAGCAGTACCGGGACCAAACTGTACAATGAGCAGTTCTTC
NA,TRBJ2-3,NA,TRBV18,CAKSPRGGNTDTQYF,TGTGCCAAATCACCACGCGGCGGTAACACAGATACGCAGTATTTT
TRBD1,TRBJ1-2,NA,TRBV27,CASSPVWGVGGQDKSTF,TGTGCCAGCAGCCCCGTGTGGGGAGTCGGTGGACAGGACAAGAGCACCTTC
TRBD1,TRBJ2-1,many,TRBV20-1,CSARYYRDSSYNEQFF,TGCAGTGCTAGATACTACCGGGACAGCTCCTACAATGAGCAGTTCTTC
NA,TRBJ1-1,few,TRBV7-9,CASRKSNSENTEAFF,TGTGCCAGCAGAAAGAGTAACAGCGAAAACACTGAAGCTTTCTTT
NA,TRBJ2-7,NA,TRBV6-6,CASSAWTASYEQYF,TGTGCCAGCAGTGCCTGGACAGCAAGCTACGAGCAGTACTTC
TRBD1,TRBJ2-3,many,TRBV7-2,CASSPSTGNTQYF,TGTGCCAGCAGCCCCTCGACAGGGAACACGCAGTATTTT
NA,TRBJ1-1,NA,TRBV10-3,CAISKDGPNTEAFF,TGTGCCATCAGCAAGGACGGACCGAACACTGAAGCTTTCTTT
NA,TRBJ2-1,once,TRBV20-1,CSTRGDSRKFF,TGCAGTACCAGGGGAGACAGCAGGAAGTTCTTC
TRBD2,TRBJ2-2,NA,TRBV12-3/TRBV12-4,CASTPGLASGELFF,TGTGCCAGCACTCCGGGACTAGCGTCCGGGGAGCTGTTTTTT
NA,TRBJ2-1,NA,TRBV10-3,CAISESLGSYNEQFF,TGTGCCATCAGTGAGTCGTTGGGGTCCTACAATGAGCAGTTCTTC
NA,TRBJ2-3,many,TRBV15,CATSRDPSDTQYF,TGTGCCACCAGCAGAGATCCCTCAGATACGCAGTATTTT
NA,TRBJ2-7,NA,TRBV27,CASSLGTLRQQYF,TGTGCCAGCAGCCTTGGGACTTTGAGGCAGCAGTACTTC
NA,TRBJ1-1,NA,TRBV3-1,CASSQGGWPEAFF,TGTGCCAGCAGCCAAGGGGGTTGGCCTGAAGCTTTCTTT
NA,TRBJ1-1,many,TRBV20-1,CSARVIGRDTEAFF,TGCAGTGCTAGAGTCATAGGTAGGGACACTGAAGCTTTCTTT
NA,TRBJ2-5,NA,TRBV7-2,CASRSRGQETQYF,TGTGCCAGCAGGTCCCGGGGCCAAGAGACCCAGTACTTC
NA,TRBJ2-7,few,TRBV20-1,CSARDDMKPSYEQYF,TGCAGTGCTAGAGACGACATGAAACCCTCCTACGAGCAGTACTTC
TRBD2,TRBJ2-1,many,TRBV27,CASSLTPYAGGNEQFF,TGTGCCAGCAGTTTAACCCCCTACGCGGGAGGGAATGAGCAGTTCTTC
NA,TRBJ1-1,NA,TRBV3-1,CASSQVPTYTEAFF,TGTGCCAGCAGCCAAGTCCCCACATACACTGAAGCTTTCTTT
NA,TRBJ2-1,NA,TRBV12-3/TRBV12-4,CASSLDGLANDQFF,TGTGCCAGCAGTTTAGATGGACTTGCCAATGATCAGTTCTTC
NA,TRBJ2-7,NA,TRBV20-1,CSASRQTPSREQYF,TGCAGTGCTAGTAGACAGACACCCTCAAGGGAGCAGTACTTC
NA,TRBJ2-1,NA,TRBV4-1,CASSATEETTRVGEQFF,TGTGCCAGCAGCGCGACCGAGGAAACGACAAGAGTGGGTGAGCAGTTCTTC
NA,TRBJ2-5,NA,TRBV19,CASSIPGLYGTQYF,TGTGCCAGTAGTATTCCAGGGTTGTACGGGACCCAGTACTTC
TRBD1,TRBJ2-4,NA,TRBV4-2,CASSPGTGGPKNIQYF,TGTGCCAGCAGCCCCGGGACAGGGGGGCCCAAAAACATTCAGTACTTC
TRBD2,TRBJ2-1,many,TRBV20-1,CSVGGRNNEQFF,TGCAGTGTTGGCGGGAGGAACAATGAGCAGTTCTTC
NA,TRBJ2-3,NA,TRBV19,CASSVSIGDTQYF,TGTGCCAGTAGTGTGTCAATAGGAGATACGCAGTATTTT
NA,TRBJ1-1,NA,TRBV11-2,CASSSGGADGAEAFF,TGTGCCAGCAGCTCGGGGGGGGCGGACGGCGCTGAAGCTTTCTTT
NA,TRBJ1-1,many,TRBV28,CASIPMGGPVTEAFF,TGTGCCAGCATCCCTATGGGGGGGCCGGTCACTGAAGCTTTCTTT
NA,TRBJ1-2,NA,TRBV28,CASSPTVTGCTF,TGTGCCAGCAGCCCAACAGTAACCGGCTGCACCTTC
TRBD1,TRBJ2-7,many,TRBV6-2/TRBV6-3,CASRWTGGDYEQYF,TGTGCCAGCAGGTGGACAGGGGGGGACTACGAGCAGTACTTC
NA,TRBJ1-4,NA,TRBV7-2,CASSSRPATNEKLFF,TGTGCCAGCAGCTCCCGTCCCGCAACTAATGAAAAACTGTTTTTT
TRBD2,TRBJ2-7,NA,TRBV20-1,CSARPRLAGTYEQYF,TGCAGTGCTAGACCGAGACTAGCGGGGACCTACGAGCAGTACTTC
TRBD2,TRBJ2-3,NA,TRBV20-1,CSAYTLAGGFTDTQYF,TGCAGTGCATATACACTAGCGGGAGGGTTCACAGATACGCAGTATTTT
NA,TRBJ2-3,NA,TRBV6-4,CASKMKGTDTQYF,TGTGCCAGCAAGATGAAGGGCACAGATACGCAGTATTTT
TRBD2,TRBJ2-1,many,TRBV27,CASRYGGEGNNEQFF,TGTGCCAGCAGATATGGGGGGGAGGGAAACAATGAGCAGTTCTTC
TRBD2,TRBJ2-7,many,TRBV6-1,CASNAGTSGRSPSYEQYF,TGTGCCAGCAATGCCGGGACTAGCGGGAGGTCGCCCTCCTACGAGCAGTACTTC
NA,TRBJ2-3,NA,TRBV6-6,CASSRPGAFYTDTQYF,TGTGCCAGCAGTCGCCCCGGGGCCTTCTACACAGATACGCAGTATTTT
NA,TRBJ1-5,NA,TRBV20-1,CSARVGARNQPQHF,TGCAGTGCTAGAGTGGGGGCCCGCAATCAGCCCCAGCATTTT
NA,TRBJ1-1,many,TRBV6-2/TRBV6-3,CASSIGMRTEAFF,TGTGCCAGCAGTATTGGAATGAGGACTGAAGCTTTCTTT
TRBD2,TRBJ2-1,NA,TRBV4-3,CASSQGMGRSAGGLNEQFF,TGCGCCAGCAGCCAAGGGATGGGGCGGTCGGCGGGAGGTCTCAATGAGCAGTTCTTC
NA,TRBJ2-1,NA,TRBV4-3,CASSQDFQRHEQFF,TGCGCCAGCAGCCAAGATTTCCAGCGCCATGAGCAGTTCTTC